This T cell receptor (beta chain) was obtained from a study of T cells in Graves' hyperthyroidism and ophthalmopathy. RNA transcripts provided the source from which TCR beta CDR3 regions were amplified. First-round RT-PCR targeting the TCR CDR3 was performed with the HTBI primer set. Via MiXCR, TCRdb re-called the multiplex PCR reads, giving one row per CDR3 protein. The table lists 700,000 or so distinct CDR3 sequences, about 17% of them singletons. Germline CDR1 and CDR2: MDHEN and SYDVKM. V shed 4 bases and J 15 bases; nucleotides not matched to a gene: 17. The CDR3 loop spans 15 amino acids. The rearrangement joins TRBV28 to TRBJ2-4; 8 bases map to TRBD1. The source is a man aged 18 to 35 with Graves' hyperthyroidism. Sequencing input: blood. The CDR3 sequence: CASSSGSGGVGMAYF. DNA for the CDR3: TGTGCCAGCAGTTCGGGATCAGGGGGCGTCGGGATGGCGTACTTC. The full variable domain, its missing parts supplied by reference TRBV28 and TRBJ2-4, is DVKVTQSSRYLVKRTGEKVFLECVQDMDHENMFWYRQDPGLGLRLIYFSYDVKMKEKGDIPEGYSVSREKKERFSLILESASTNQTSMYLCASSSGSGGVGMAYFGAGTRLSVL.